This TCR beta chain was sequenced during a study of blood T cell repertoires in COVID-19. Study at large: Samples came from the United States, Italy and Spain, spanning acute and convalescent COVID-19.

Per the authors' pipeline: Reference gene primer amplification gave nucleated cell count estimates. This table comes from immunoSEQ multiplex PCR, and its TCRdb copy is limited to in-frame clones, with some not included. That table is the source of V, J and clone size, and D and trimming were worked out from the DNA. Among roughly 200,000 clones listed, roughly 84% were seen once. The CDR3 consists of 15 residues. CDR1 is SEHNR, CDR2 FQNEAQ, per germline (reference sequence). With 6 bases removed from V and 1 base from J, the gap between germline ends came to 12 bases. The sequencing input was peripheral blood. The chain is built from TRBV7-9 and TRBJ2-2, with unresolved D. The receptor's source is a human donor in a cohort sampled during active COVID-19. The DNA of the CDR3 is TGTGCCAGCAGTATAAAGTCAGAGAACACCGGGGAGCTGTTTTTT. Its translation: CASSIKSENTGELFF.